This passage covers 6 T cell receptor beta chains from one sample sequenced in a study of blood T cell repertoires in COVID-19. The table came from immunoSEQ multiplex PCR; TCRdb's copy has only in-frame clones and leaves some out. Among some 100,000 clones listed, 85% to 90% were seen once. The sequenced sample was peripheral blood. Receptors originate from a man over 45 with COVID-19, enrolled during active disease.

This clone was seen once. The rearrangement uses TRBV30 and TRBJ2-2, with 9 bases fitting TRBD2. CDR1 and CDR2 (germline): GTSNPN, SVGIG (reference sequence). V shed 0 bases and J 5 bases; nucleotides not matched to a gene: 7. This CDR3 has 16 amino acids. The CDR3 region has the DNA TGTGCCTGGAGTGTACGCCTAGCGGGGAGGACCGGGGAGCTGTTTTTT. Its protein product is CAWSVRLAGRTGELFF.

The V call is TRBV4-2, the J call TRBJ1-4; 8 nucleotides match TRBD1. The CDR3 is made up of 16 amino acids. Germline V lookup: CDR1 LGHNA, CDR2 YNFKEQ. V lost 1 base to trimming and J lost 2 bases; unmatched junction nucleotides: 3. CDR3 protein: CASSQGHRGTNEKLFF. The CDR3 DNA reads TGTGCCAGCAGCCAAGGGCACAGGGGGACTAATGAAAAACTGTTTTTT.

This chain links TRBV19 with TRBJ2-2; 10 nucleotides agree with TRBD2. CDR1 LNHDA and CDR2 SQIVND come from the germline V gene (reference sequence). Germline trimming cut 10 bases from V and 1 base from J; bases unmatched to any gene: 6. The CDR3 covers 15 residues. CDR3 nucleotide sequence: TGTGCCACCTCCCGGACTAGCGGGAACACCGGGGAGCTGTTTTTT. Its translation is CATSRTSGNTGELFF.

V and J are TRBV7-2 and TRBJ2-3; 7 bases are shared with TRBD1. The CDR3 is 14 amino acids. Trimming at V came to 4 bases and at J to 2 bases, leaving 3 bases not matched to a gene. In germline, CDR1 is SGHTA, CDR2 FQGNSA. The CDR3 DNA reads TGTGCCAGCAGCTCGGGACAGATCACAGATACGCAGTATTTT. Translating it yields CASSSGQITDTQYF.

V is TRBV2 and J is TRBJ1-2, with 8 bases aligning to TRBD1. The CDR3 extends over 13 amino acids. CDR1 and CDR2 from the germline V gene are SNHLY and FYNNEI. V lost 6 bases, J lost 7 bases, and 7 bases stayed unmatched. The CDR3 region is CASRDRGRLGYTF. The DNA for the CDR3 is TGTGCCAGCAGAGACAGGGGCCGCCTTGGCTACACCTTC.

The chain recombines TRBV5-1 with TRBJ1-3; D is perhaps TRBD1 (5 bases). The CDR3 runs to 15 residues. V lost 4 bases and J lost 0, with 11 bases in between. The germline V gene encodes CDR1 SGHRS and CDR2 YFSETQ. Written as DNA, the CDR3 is TGCGCCAGCAGCGTGGGGGGAGGCTCTGGAAACACCATATATTTT. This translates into CASSVGGGSGNTIYF. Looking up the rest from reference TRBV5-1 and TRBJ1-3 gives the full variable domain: KAGVTQTPRYLIKTRGQQVTLSCSPISGHRSVSWYQQTPGQGLQFLFEYFSETQRNKGNFPGRFSGRQFSNSRSEMNVSTLELGDSALYLCASSVGGGSGNTIYFGEGSWLTVV.